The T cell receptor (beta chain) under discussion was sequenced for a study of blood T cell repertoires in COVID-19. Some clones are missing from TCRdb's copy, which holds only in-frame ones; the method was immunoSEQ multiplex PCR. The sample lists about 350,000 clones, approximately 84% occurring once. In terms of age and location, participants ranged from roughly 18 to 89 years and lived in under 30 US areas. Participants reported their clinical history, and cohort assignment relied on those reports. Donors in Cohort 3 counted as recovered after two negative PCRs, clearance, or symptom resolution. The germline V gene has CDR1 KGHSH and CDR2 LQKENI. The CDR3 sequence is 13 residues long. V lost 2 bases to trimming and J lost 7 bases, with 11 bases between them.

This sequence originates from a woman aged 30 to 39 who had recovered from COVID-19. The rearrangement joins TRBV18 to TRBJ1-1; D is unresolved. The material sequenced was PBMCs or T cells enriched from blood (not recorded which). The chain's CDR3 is CASSPVGAGEAFF. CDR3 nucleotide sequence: TGTGCCAGCTCACCAGTGGGTGCGGGTGAAGCTTTCTTT.